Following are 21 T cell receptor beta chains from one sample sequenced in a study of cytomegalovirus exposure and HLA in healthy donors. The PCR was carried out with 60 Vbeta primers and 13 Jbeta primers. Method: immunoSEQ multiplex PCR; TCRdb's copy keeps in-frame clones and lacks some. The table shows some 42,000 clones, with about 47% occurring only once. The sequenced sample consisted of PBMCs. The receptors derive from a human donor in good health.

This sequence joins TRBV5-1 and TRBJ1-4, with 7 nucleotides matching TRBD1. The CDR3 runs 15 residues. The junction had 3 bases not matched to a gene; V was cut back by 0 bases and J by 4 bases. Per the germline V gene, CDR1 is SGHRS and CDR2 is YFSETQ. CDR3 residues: CASSLGGQNNEKLFF. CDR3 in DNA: TGCGCCAGCAGCTTGGGGGGACAGAATAATGAAAAACTGTTTTTT.

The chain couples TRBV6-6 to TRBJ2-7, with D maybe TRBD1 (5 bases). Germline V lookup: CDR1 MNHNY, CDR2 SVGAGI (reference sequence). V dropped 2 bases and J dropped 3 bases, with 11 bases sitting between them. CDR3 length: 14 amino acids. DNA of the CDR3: TGTGCCAGCAGTTACGGAGCACAGGTCTACGAGCAGTACTTC. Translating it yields CASSYGAQVYEQYF.

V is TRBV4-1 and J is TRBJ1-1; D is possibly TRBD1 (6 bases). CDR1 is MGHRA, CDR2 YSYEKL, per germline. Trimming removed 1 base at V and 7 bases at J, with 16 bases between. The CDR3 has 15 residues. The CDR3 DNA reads TGCGCCAGCAGCCAAGGGGACAAGGACCGGAATGAAGCTTTCTTT. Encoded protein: CASSQGDKDRNEAFF.

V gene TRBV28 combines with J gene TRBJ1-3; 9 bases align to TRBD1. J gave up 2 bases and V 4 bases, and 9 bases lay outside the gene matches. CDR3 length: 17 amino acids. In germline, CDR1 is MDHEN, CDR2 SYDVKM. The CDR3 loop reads CASSSPGTGSAGNTIYF. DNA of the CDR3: TGTGCCAGCAGTTCCCCCGGGACAGGGTCGGCTGGAAACACCATATATTTT.

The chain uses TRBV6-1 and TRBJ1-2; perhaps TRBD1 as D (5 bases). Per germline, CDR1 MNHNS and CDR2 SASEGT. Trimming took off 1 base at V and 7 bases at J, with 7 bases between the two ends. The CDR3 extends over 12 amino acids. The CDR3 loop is CASSEVRGGYTF. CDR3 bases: TGTGCCAGCAGTGAAGTTAGGGGTGGCTACACCTTC.

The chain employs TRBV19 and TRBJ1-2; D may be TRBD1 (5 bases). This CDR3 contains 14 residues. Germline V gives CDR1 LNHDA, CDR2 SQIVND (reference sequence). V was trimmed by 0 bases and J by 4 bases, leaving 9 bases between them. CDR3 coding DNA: TGTGCCAGTAGTATAGATGGCGGGGGCTATGGCTACACCTTC. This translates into CASSIDGGGYGYTF.

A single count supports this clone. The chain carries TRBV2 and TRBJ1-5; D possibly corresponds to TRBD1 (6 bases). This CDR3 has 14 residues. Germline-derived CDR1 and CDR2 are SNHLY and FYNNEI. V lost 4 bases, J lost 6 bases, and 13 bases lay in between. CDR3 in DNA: TGTGCCAGCAGTGGACAGTACAGGGCTCAGCCCCAGCATTTT. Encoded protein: CASSGQYRAQPQHF.

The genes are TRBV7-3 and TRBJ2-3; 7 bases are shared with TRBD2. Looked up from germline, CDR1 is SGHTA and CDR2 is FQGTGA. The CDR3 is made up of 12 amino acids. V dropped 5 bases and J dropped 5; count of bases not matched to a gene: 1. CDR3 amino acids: CASSPSGDTQYF. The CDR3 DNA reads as TGTGCCAGCAGCCCTAGCGGAGATACGCAGTATTTT.

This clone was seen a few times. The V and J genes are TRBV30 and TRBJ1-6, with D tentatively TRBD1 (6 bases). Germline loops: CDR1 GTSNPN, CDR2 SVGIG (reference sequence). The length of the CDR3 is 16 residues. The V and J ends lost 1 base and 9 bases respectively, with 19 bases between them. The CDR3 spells CAWSASRGPVGSPLHF. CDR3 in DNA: TGTGCCTGGAGTGCATCCAGGGGCCCGGTCGGTTCACCCCTCCACTTT.

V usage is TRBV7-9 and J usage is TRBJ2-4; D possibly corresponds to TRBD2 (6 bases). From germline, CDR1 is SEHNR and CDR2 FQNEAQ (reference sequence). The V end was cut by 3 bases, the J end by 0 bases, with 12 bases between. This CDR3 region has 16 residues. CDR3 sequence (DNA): TGTGCCAGCAGCTTGGTGGGGGGTCTAGCCAAAAACATTCAGTACTTC. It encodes CASSLVGGLAKNIQYF.

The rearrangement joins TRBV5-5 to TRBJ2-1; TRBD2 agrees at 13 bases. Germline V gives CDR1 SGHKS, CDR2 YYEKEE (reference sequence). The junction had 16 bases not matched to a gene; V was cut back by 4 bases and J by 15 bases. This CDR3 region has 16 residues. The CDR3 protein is CASSHQLAGGPIRAFF. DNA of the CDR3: TGTGCCAGCAGCCACCAACTAGCGGGAGGGCCTATTAGAGCGTTCTTC. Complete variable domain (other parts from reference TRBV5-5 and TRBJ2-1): DAGVTQSPTHLIKTRGQQVTLRCSPISGHKSVSWYQQVLGQGPQFIFQYYEKEERGRGNFPDRFSARQFPNYSSELNVNALLLGDSALYLCASSHQLAGGPIRAFFGPGTRLTVL.

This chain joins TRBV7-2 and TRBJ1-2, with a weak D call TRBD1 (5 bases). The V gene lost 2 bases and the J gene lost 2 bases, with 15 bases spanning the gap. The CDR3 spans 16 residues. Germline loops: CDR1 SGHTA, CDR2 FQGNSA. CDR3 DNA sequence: TGTGCCAGCAGCTTAAACCCCAGGGCAGACAACTATGGCTACACCTTC. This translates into CASSLNPRADNYGYTF.

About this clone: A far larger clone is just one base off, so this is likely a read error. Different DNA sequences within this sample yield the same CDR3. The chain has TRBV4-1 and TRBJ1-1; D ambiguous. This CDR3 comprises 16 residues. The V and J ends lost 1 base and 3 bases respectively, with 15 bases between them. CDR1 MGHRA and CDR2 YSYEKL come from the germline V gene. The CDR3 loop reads CASSQGGLGGHTEAFF. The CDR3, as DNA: TGCGCCAGCAGCCAAGGAGGGTTGGGAGGTCACACTGAAGCTTTCTTT.

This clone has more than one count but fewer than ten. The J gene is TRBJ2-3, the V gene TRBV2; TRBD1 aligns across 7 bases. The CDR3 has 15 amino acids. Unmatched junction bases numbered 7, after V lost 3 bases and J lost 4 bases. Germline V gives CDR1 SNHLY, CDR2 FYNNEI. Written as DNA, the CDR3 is TGTGCCAGCAGTGAGTCAGGGACAGCGGCAGATACGCAGTATTTT. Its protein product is CASSESGTAADTQYF.

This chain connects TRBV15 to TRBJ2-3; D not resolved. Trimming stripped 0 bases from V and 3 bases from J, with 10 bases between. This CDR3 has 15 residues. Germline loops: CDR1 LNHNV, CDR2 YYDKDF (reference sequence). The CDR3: CATSRDPGGTDTQYF. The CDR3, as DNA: TGTGCCACCAGCAGAGACCCGGGTGGGACAGATACGCAGTATTTT.

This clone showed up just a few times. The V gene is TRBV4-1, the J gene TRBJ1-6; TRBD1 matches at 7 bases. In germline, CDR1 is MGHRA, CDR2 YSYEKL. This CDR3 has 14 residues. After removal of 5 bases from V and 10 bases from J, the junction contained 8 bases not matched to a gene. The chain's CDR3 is CASSVQGRESPLHF. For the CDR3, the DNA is TGCGCCAGCAGCGTACAGGGGCGAGAATCACCCCTCCACTTT.

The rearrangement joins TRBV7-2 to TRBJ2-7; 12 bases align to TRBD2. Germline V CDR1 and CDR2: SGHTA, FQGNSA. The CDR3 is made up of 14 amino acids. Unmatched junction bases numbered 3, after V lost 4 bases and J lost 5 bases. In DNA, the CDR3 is TGTGCCAGCAGCTGGACTAGCGGGATCAACGAGCAGTACTTC. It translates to CASSWTSGINEQYF.

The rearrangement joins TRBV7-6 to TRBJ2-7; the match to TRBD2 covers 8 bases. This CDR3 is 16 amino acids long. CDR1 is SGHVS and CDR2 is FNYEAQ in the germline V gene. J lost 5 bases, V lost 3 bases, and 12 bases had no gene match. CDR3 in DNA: TGTGCCAGCAGCTTTTACGCGGGAGGACGGGGGGACGAGCAGTACTTC. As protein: CASSFYAGGRGDEQYF.

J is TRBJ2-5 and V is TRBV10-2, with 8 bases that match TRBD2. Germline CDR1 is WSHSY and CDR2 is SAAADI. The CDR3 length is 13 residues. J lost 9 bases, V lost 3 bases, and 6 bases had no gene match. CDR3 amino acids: CASSEGGGSAQYF. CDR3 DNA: TGCGCCAGCAGTGAAGGCGGGGGGTCGGCCCAGTACTTC.

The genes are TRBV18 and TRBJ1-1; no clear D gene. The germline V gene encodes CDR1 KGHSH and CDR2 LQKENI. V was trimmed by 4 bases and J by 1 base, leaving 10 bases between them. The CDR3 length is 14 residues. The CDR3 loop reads CASSLRGGNTEAFF. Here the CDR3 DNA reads TGTGCCAGCTCACTCCGGGGAGGGAACACTGAAGCTTTCTTT.

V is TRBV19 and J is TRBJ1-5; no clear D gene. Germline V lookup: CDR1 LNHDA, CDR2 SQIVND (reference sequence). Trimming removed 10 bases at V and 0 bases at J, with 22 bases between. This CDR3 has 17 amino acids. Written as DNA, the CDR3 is TGTGCCACCACGCTGAAACCGCTAACTTATAGCAATCAGCCCCAGCATTTT. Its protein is CATTLKPLTYSNQPQHF.